The 11 T cell receptor beta chains listed next were all sequenced from one sample in a study of lymphopenia after photon versus proton radiotherapy (dated by TCRdb to between 2018 and 2021). Receptor libraries were prepared by the immunoSEQ multiplex PCR assay. TCRdb took over this immuneACCESS table, retaining in-frame rearrangements with V and J assigned. Such tables are incomplete; in checked studies, under half of the missing clones stem from an unresolved V gene, and the remainder is unexplained. Across this sample there are 150,000 to 200,000 clones, with about nine tenths seen only once. The leading ten clones occupy less than 6% of the sample. The sequencing used peripheral blood, collected from a patient treated with photon-based radiotherapy. These receptors were obtained from a man aged 45-60 years with gastric cancer.

The chain is built from TRBV6-4 and TRBJ1-1; D remains ambiguous. In germline, CDR1 is MRHNA, CDR2 SNTAGT. V shed 5 bases and J shed 1 base, with 11 bases lying between them. This CDR3 is built from 14 residues. The DNA of the CDR3 is TGTGCCAGCAGTTCCGCGGTCGGGAACACTGAAGCTTTCTTT. Its translation is CASSSAVGNTEAFF.

The chain couples TRBV5-1 to TRBJ2-4; 9 nucleotides agree with TRBD2. The germline CDR1 and CDR2 sequences are SGHRS and YFSETQ. The CDR3 sequence is 16 residues long. V lost 5 bases to trimming and J lost 9 bases; unmatched junction nucleotides: 15. The CDR3, as DNA: TGCGCCAGCAGTATCGGGACTAGCTCCGGCGTTAGCATTCAGTACTTC. Residues: CASSIGTSSGVSIQYF.

This clone appeared a single time. The V call is TRBV7-6, the J call TRBJ2-2; 10 bases are shared with TRBD2. In germline, CDR1 is SGHVS, CDR2 FNYEAQ. This CDR3 has 16 amino acids. Trimming cost V 4 bases and J 8 bases; bases outside gene matches: 10. The CDR3 DNA reads as TGTGCCAGCAGCTCCGCCGGGACTAGCGCCTTGGGGGAGCTGTTTTTT. Translation gives CASSSAGTSALGELFF.

V and J are TRBV7-8 and TRBJ1-1, with 7 bases lining up with TRBD1. Germline-derived CDR1 and CDR2 are SGHVS and FQNEAQ. The CDR3 is made up of 14 amino acids. The V gene end was trimmed by 4 bases and the J gene end by 0 bases; junction bases not matched to a gene: 2. The CDR3 sequence: CASSWTGVNTEAFF. The CDR3 region has the DNA TGTGCCAGCAGCTGGACAGGAGTGAACACTGAAGCTTTCTTT.

The V gene is TRBV29-1, the J gene TRBJ2-5, with D tentatively TRBD1 (5 bases). From germline, CDR1 is SQVTM and CDR2 ANQGSEA. The CDR3 is 12 residues long. The V end was cut by 1 base, the J end by 4 bases, with 7 bases between. The CDR3 reads CSVEVGLETQYF. CDR3 nucleotides: TGCAGCGTTGAAGTGGGGCTAGAGACCCAGTACTTC.

The chain uses TRBV5-6 and TRBJ2-7, with D perhaps TRBD1 (5 bases). This CDR3 spans 15 amino acids. The V end was cut by 0 bases, the J end by 2 bases, with 12 bases between. Germline V gene sequence: CDR1 SGHDT, CDR2 YYEEEE. The CDR3 sequence: CASSLAPQGTYEQYF. Here the CDR3 DNA reads TGTGCCAGCAGCTTGGCCCCCCAGGGTACCTACGAGCAGTACTTC.

J is TRBJ2-3 and V is TRBV13, with 7 bases matching TRBD1. CDR3 length: 17 amino acids. Per the germline V gene, CDR1 is PRHDT and CDR2 is FYEKMQ (reference sequence). V dropped 4 bases and J dropped 5; count of bases not matched to a gene: 15. In nucleotides, the CDR3 is TGTGCCAGCAGCTATTCACAGGGGTTAAATATGGGAGATACGCAGTATTTT. Translation gives CASSYSQGLNMGDTQYF. The variable domain in full, with the rest retrieved from reference TRBV13 and TRBJ2-3, is AAGVIQSPRHLIKEKRETATLKCYPIPRHDTVYWYQQGPGQDPQFLISFYEKMQSDKGSIPDRFSAQQFSDYHSELNMSSLELGDSALYFCASSYSQGLNMGDTQYFGPGTRLTVL.

The rearrangement links TRBV11-3 to TRBJ2-2; TRBD2 agrees at 7 bases. The junction had 5 bases not matched to a gene; V was cut back by 5 bases and J by 5 bases. Germline V gene sequence: CDR1 SGHNT, CDR2 YENEEA. There are 14 residues in the CDR3. CDR3: CASSPGGRTGELFF. DNA of the CDR3: TGTGCCAGCAGCCCGGGGGGTAGAACCGGGGAGCTGTTTTTT.

The V and J genes are TRBV5-1 and TRBJ1-2, with a weak D call TRBD1 (6 bases). Germline CDR1 SGHRS, CDR2 YFSETQ. The CDR3 runs 13 residues. Trimming pared 0 bases from V and 5 bases from J, leaving 8 bases between. In DNA, the CDR3 is TGCGCCAGCAGCTTGGACAGGGAGTATGGCTACACCTTC. It is translated as CASSLDREYGYTF.

This clone came up once. The chain couples TRBV23-1 to TRBJ1-1; 10 positions agree with TRBD1. TRBV23-1 is an open reading frame, and its role is uncertain. The CDR3 extends over 14 amino acids. Unmatched junction bases numbered 4, after V lost 4 bases and J lost 5 bases. This CDR3 is CASSRPGQGTEAFF. CDR3 nucleotides: TGCGCCAGCAGTCGCCCGGGACAGGGGACTGAAGCTTTCTTT.

This clone was seen a few times. The gene calls are TRBV14 and TRBJ2-2; TRBD2 agrees at 10 bases. J gave up 8 bases and V 4 bases, and 19 bases lay outside the gene matches. Per germline, CDR1 SGHDN and CDR2 FVKESK. CDR3 length equals 19 residues. The CDR3 bases are TGTGCCAGCAGCCCTTTTGGACTAGCGGACTCAAGGTTATGGGGGGAGCTGTTTTTT. It codes for CASSPFGLADSRLWGELFF.